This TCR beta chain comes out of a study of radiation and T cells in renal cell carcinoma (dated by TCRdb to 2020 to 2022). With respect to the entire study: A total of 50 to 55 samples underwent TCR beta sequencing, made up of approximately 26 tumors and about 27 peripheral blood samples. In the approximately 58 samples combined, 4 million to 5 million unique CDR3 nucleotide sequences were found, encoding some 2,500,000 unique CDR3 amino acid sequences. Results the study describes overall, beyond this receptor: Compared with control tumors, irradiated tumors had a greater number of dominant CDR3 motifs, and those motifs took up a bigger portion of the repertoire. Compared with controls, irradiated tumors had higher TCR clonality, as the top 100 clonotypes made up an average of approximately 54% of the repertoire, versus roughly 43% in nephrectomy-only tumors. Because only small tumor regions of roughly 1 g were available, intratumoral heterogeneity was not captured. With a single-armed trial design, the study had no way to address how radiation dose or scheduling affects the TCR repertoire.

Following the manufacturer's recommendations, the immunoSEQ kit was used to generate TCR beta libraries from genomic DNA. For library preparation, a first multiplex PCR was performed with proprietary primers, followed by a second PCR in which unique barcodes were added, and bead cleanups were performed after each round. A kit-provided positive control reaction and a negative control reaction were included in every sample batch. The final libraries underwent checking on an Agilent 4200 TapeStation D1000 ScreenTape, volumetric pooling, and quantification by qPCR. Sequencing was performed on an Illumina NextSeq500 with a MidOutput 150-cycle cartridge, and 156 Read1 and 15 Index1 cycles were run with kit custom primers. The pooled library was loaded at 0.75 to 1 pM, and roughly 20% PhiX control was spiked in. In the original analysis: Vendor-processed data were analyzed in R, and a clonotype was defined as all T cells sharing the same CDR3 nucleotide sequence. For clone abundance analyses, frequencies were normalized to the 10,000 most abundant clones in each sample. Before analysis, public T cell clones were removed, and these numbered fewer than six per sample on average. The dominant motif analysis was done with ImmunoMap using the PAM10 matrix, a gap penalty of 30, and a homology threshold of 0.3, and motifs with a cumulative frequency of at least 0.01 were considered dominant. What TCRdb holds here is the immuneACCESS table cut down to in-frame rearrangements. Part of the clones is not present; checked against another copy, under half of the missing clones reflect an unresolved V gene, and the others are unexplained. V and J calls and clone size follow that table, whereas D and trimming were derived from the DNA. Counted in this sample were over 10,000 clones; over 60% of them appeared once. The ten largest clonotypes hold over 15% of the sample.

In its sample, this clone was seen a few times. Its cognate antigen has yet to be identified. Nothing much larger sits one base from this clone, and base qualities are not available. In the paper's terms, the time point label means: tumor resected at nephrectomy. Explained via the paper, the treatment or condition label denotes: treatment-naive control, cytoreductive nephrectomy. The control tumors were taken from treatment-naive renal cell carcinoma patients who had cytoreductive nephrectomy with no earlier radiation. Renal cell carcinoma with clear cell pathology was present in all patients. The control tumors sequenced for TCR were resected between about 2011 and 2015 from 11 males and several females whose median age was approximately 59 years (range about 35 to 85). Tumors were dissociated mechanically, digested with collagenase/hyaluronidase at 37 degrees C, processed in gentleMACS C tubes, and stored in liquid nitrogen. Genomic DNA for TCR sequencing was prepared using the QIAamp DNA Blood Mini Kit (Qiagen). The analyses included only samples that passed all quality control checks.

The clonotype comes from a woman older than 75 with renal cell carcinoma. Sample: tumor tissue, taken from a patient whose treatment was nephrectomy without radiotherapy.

The CDR3 corresponds to CASSLYDPSSYEQYF. The DNA sequence is given as TGTGCCAGCAGTTTATATGACCCGAGCTCCTACGAGCAGTACTTC. The rearrangement combines TRBV27 with TRBJ2-7, with the D gene uncertain. Its CDR3 holds 15 amino acids, cysteine through phenylalanine. Only the CDR3 DNA stays, 45 bases, in frame from base 1. In the germline V gene (reference sequence), CDR1 corresponds to MNHEY and CDR2 to SMNVEV. V loses 1 base of germline sequence and J loses 0 bases, and the interval between the two ends is 10 bases.